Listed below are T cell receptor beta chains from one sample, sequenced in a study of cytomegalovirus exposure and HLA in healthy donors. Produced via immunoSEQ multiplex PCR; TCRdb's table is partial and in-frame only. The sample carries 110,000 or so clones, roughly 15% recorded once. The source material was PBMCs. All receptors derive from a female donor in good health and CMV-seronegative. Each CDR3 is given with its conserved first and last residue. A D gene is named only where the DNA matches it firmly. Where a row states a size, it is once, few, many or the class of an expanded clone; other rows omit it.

CASSGGGSPYEQYF	TGTGCCAGCAGCGGGGGGGGTTCGCCCTACGAGCAGTACTTC	TRBD2	TRBV5-4	-	TRBJ2-7
CAWSVAGYTEAFF	TGTGCCTGGAGTGTTGCGGGTTACACTGAAGCTTTCTTT	-	TRBV30	-	TRBJ1-1
CASSHTSDSYNEQFF	TGCGCCAGCAGCCATACTAGCGACTCCTACAATGAGCAGTTCTTC	TRBD2	TRBV5-1	-	TRBJ2-1
CSAPRGGELFF	TGCAGTGCCCCAAGAGGCGGGGAGCTGTTTTTT	-	TRBV20-1	-	TRBJ2-2
CASSHGGSYEQYF	TGTGCCAGCAGTCACGGGGGCTCCTACGAGCAGTACTTC	-	TRBV27	few	TRBJ2-7
CASSSVLTDTQYF	TGTGCCAGCAGCTCGGTCTTAACAGATACGCAGTATTTT	-	TRBV5-4	few	TRBJ2-3
CASSLRSLATWLGDTQYF	TGTGCCAGCAGCTTGCGGTCTCTAGCGACTTGGCTTGGGGATACGCAGTATTTT	-	TRBV5-4	few	TRBJ2-3
CASSPGQASTDTQYF	TGTGCCAGCAGCCCGGGACAGGCTTCCACAGATACGCAGTATTTT	TRBD1	TRBV7-3	few	TRBJ2-3
CASRGGRNEQYF	TGCGCCAGCAGGGGGGGTAGGAACGAGCAGTACTTC	-	TRBV10-2	few	TRBJ2-7
CASSVEGGWETQYF	TGTGCCAGCAGCGTCGAAGGGGGCTGGGAGACCCAGTACTTC	TRBD1	TRBV9	-	TRBJ2-5
CASSWSAGNQPQHF	TGTGCCAGCAGCTGGTCCGCGGGCAATCAGCCCCAGCATTTT	-	TRBV27	few	TRBJ1-5
CASNVLGASGYNEQFF	TGTGCCAGCAACGTGTTGGGGGCTAGCGGATACAATGAGCAGTTCTTC	-	TRBV5-6	few	TRBJ2-1
CSVFNRDRESEQYF	TGCAGCGTTTTCAACCGGGACAGGGAATCCGAGCAGTACTTC	TRBD1	TRBV29-1	few	TRBJ2-7
CASSPGRDNEQFF	TGTGCCAGCTCACCAGGCAGGGACAATGAGCAGTTCTTC	-	TRBV18	-	TRBJ2-1
CASSQGTSPYNEQFF	TGCGCCAGCAGCCAGGGGACTAGCCCTTACAATGAGCAGTTCTTC	TRBD2	TRBV4-3	few	TRBJ2-1
CASSLSTGHRTDTQYF	TGTGCCAGCAGTTTATCGACAGGACACCGCACAGATACGCAGTATTTT	-	TRBV27	few	TRBJ2-3
CASTPLSPGQGQETQYF	TGCGCCAGCACCCCCTTGAGTCCGGGACAGGGGCAAGAGACCCAGTACTTC	TRBD1	TRBV10-2	few	TRBJ2-5
CASSLEHTYEQYF	TGCGCCAGCAGCTTGGAGCATACCTACGAGCAGTACTTC	-	TRBV5-1	-	TRBJ2-7
CASSVDGGTGELFF	TGTGCCAGCAGCGTAGATGGAGGCACCGGGGAGCTGTTTTTT	-	TRBV9	-	TRBJ2-2
CASSPTFSGGQYNEQFF	TGTGCCAGCAGCCCTACCTTTAGCGGGGGCCAATACAATGAGCAGTTCTTC	TRBD2	TRBV4-2	-	TRBJ2-1
CASRLGGTNEKLFF	TGCGCCAGCAGATTAGGGGGAACTAATGAAAAACTGTTTTTT	-	TRBV5-1	-	TRBJ1-4
CASRHTINYLSGDGYTF	TGTGCCAGCAGACATACAATAAACTACCTCTCAGGGGATGGCTACACCTTC	-	TRBV28	few	TRBJ1-2
CASSLRGGAVYEQYF	TGTGCCAGCAGCTTAAGGGGGGGGGCCGTCTACGAGCAGTACTTC	-	TRBV5-4	-	TRBJ2-7
CASSQSVGQGGNTIYF	TGCGCCAGCAGCCAATCCGTGGGACAGGGTGGAAACACCATATATTTT	TRBD1	TRBV4-1	few	TRBJ1-3
CASSLGYRGDLNTEAFF	TGCGCCAGCAGCTTGGGTTATCGCGGGGACCTGAACACTGAAGCTTTCTTT	-	TRBV5-1	-	TRBJ1-1
CASSFGINEKLFF	TGCGCCAGCAGCTTCGGGATTAATGAAAAACTGTTTTTT	-	TRBV4-3	-	TRBJ1-4
CASSRTNSNQPQHF	TGTGCCAGCAGCCGGACAAATAGCAATCAGCCCCAGCATTTT	-	TRBV7-9	-	TRBJ1-5
CASSPRSGGEPSYEQYF	TGTGCCAGCTCACCGCGATCCGGCGGGGAGCCCTCCTACGAGCAGTACTTC	-	TRBV18	-	TRBJ2-7